The 29 T cell receptor beta chains in this list originate from one sample, sequenced in a study of immune reconstitution after stem cell transplant in scleroderma. In TCRdb, the RT-PCR reads were re-called with MiXCR into one record per CDR3 protein. The sample includes nearly 2,000 distinct CDR3 sequences, around 15% of them seen just once. Sampling was conducted before or after autologous hematopoietic stem cell transplantation (not recorded which). These receptors all stem from a female donor with systemic sclerosis.

This clonotype is large within its sample. The chain links TRBV6-6 to TRBJ1-6; a possible D gene is TRBD1 (6 bases). The CDR3 is 13 residues long. CDR1 and CDR2 from the germline V gene are MNHNY and SVGAGI (reference sequence). V was trimmed by 9 bases and J by 3 bases, leaving 9 bases between them. The DNA of the CDR3 is TGTGCCAGTAGCAGGGGCTATAATTCACCCCTCCACTTT. The encoded protein is CASSRGYNSPLHF.

The chain has TRBV7-8 and TRBJ2-2; D is unclear. The germline gives CDR1 SGHVS, CDR2 FQNEAQ. The CDR3 contains 13 residues. Trimming pared 4 bases from V and 5 bases from J, leaving 8 bases between. CDR3 region: CASSSGVTGELFF. CDR3 sequence (DNA): TGTGCCAGCAGCTCAGGAGTTACCGGGGAGCTGTTTTTT.

In its sample, this clonotype ranks as medium-sized. The J gene is TRBJ2-7, the V gene TRBV20-1; TRBD2 matches at 7 bases. The CDR3 sequence is 16 residues long. Germline-derived CDR1 and CDR2 are DFQATT and SNEGSKA (reference sequence). The V segment lost 3 bases and the J segment 3 bases; nucleotides outside the gene matches: 14. As DNA, the CDR3 is TGCAGTGCTAGGGGGGGGTCTTGGCTAGCTAGCTACGAGCAGTACTTC. Protein sequence: CSARGGSWLASYEQYF.

This clonotype is medium-sized (0.01 to 0.1%) by share. The CDR3 coding sequence is TGCAGTGCTAGAGGGGACGCCTGGAATGAGCAGTTCTTC. Protein product: CSARGDAWNEQFF. V gene TRBV20-1 combines with J gene TRBJ2-1; TRBD1 or TRBD2 may be the D gene (5 bases each). Trimming cost V 1 base and J 7 bases, with 11 bases left between them. The CDR3 runs 13 residues. Per the germline V gene, CDR1 is DFQATT and CDR2 is SNEGSKA (reference sequence).

On this clonotype: A much larger clone lies a single base off, so this may be a read error. The chain carries TRBV6-5 and TRBJ1-1; tentatively, D is TRBD1 (6 bases). CDR1 MNHEY and CDR2 SVGAGI come from the germline V gene. The CDR3 has 16 residues. The CDR3 protein is CASGYTGTIMNTEAFF. DNA for the CDR3: TGTGCCAGCGGTTACACTGGGACAATAATGAACACTGAAGCTTTCTTT.

Sample share makes this clonotype medium-sized. The chain joins TRBV14 to TRBJ1-1; TRBD1 agrees at 9 bases. V shed 5 bases and J 10 bases; nucleotides not matched to a gene: 8. The germline CDR1 and CDR2 sequences are SGHDN and FVKESK. The CDR3 covers 13 residues. The CDR3 protein is CASSKGQGWRAFF. In nucleotides, the CDR3 is TGTGCCAGCAGCAAGGGACAGGGATGGCGAGCTTTCTTT.

This clonotype counts as medium-sized. The chain employs TRBV29-1 and TRBJ2-3, with TRBD2 matching over 9 bases. The CDR3 sequence is 14 residues long. The germline V gene has CDR1 SQVTM and CDR2 ANQGSEA. Trimming at V came to 4 bases and at J to 4 bases, leaving 6 bases not matched to a gene. The CDR3 sequence is CSVARSGGPDTQYF. CDR3 DNA sequence: TGCAGCGTTGCACGAAGCGGGGGGCCAGATACGCAGTATTTT.

The chain couples TRBV29-1 to TRBJ2-7; D is ambiguous. Germline values: CDR1 SQVTM, CDR2 ANQGSEA. Trimming cost V 2 bases and J 4 bases, with 6 bases left between them. This CDR3 has 11 amino acids. CDR3 in DNA: TGCAGCGTTGAACTAGAGTACGAGCAGTACTTC. Encoded protein: CSVELEYEQYF.

This clonotype ranks as medium-sized. The chain links TRBV9 to TRBJ2-5; D perhaps matches TRBD2 (6 bases). V was clipped by 0 bases and J by 4 bases, with 16 bases between them. The CDR3 length is 16 residues. Germline loops: CDR1 SGDLS, CDR2 YYNGEE. Here the CDR3 reads CASSVDGGTGAETQYF. The CDR3 DNA reads TGTGCCAGCAGCGTAGATGGAGGGACGGGAGCAGAGACCCAGTACTTC.

This clonotype rates as medium-sized. The chain recombines TRBV20-1 with TRBJ2-7; 8 nucleotides align to TRBD2. There are 12 residues in the CDR3. Germline V gene data show CDR1 as DFQATT and CDR2 as SNEGSKA (reference sequence). The V segment lost 3 bases and the J segment 4 bases; nucleotides outside the gene matches: 2. The DNA for the CDR3 is TGCAGTGCTAGCACTAGCGGATACGAGCAGTACTTC. Translated: CSASTSGYEQYF.

This clonotype is classed as medium-sized. This chain connects TRBV5-1 to TRBJ2-1; 7 bases fit TRBD1. Trimming cost V 4 bases and J 9 bases; bases outside gene matches: 13. The CDR3 consists of 15 residues. Germline-derived CDR1 and CDR2 are SGHRS and YFSETQ. The CDR3 protein is CASSQLRDRKIEQFF. As DNA, the CDR3 is TGCGCCAGCAGCCAGCTCCGGGACAGAAAAATTGAGCAGTTCTTC.

By share, this clonotype counts as medium-sized. The chain is built from TRBV10-3 and TRBJ2-2, with D tentatively TRBD2 (7 bases). Trimming took off 7 bases at V and 3 bases at J, with 12 bases between the two ends. Looked up from germline, CDR1 is ENHRY and CDR2 is SYGVKD. The CDR3 is made up of 14 amino acids. CDR3 protein: CAIKGGGDTGELFF. The CDR3 DNA follows: TGTGCCATCAAAGGCGGGGGCGACACCGGGGAGCTGTTTTTT.

V is TRBV18 and J is TRBJ2-5; D remains ambiguous. The V and J ends lost 6 bases and 5 bases respectively, with 10 bases between them. Germline V gives CDR1 KGHSH, CDR2 LQKENI. The CDR3 extends over 12 amino acids. Written as DNA, the CDR3 is TGTGCCAGCTCTCGGGCTGCCGAGACCCAGTACTTC. As protein: CASSRAAETQYF.

This clonotype is medium-sized within its sample. The chain couples TRBV6-6 to TRBJ2-3; 13 bases map to TRBD2. The CDR3 consists of 16 residues. The V gene end was trimmed by 7 bases and the J gene end by 4 bases; junction bases not matched to a gene: 8. Germline V gene sequence: CDR1 MNHNY, CDR2 SVGAGI (reference sequence). The CDR3 DNA follows: TGTGCCAGCACCATAACCGGGACTAGCGGGGCAGATACGCAGTATTTT. Translated: CASTITGTSGADTQYF.

Sample share makes this clonotype medium-sized (0.01 to 0.1%). The rearrangement joins TRBV6-5 to TRBJ1-2, with 7 bases fitting TRBD1. The CDR3 is 18 residues long. The V gene's germline CDR1 is MNHEY and CDR2 SVGAGI. After removal of 5 bases from V and 8 bases from J, the junction contained 23 bases not matched to a gene. The CDR3 region is CASSNLGQLLFIPDGYTF. CDR3 DNA: TGTGCCAGCAGTAATTTGGGACAGCTTCTTTTTATACCTGACGGCTACACCTTC.

This clonotype was counted only a few times. The chain combines TRBV6-2 or TRBV6-3 with TRBJ2-3; tentatively, D is TRBD2 (5 bases). CDR1 and CDR2 (germline): MNHEY, SVGEGT. The CDR3 runs to 13 residues. V lost 0 bases, J lost 7 bases, and 8 bases lay in between. The CDR3 DNA follows: TGTGCCAGCAGTTACTCGGACTCTTATACGCAGTATTTT. It is translated as CASSYSDSYTQYF.

In its sample, this clonotype ranks as medium-sized. The rearrangement links TRBV15 to TRBJ1-4, with D perhaps matching TRBD1 (5 bases). The germline gives CDR1 LNHNV, CDR2 YYDKDF (reference sequence). Deletions cut 0 bases from V and 3 bases from J, with 8 bases between. There are 15 residues in the CDR3. This CDR3 reads CATSREGGPNEKLFF. The CDR3 DNA is TGTGCCACCAGCAGAGAGGGGGGACCTAATGAAAAACTGTTTTTT.

Sample share makes this clonotype medium-sized. The chain carries TRBV10-2 and TRBJ2-7; TRBD1 agrees at 12 bases. Germline values: CDR1 WSHSY, CDR2 SAAADI. V was pared by 7 bases and J by 7 bases, with 11 bases of the junction left unmatched. This CDR3 contains 15 residues. CDR3 region: CASKDAGQGAWEQYF. CDR3 coding DNA: TGCGCCAGCAAAGACGCGGGACAGGGGGCTTGGGAGCAGTACTTC.

The chain recombines TRBV29-1 with TRBJ2-2; D unresolved. The CDR3 is 13 residues long. The germline gives CDR1 SQVTM, CDR2 ANQGSEA. V lost 3 bases, J lost 5 bases, and 10 bases lay in between. The CDR3 reads CSVDLQATGELFF. Here the CDR3 DNA reads TGCAGCGTTGATCTGCAGGCGACCGGGGAGCTGTTTTTT.

The chain joins TRBV11-2 to TRBJ1-3; D call uncertain. Germline-derived CDR1 and CDR2 are SGHAT and FQNNGV. The V gene lost 4 bases and the J gene lost 2 bases, with 18 bases spanning the gap. This CDR3 comprises 17 residues. The CDR3 nucleotides read TGTGCCAGCAGCTCCTCTAGTAATGGCTTCCCTGGAAACACCATATATTTT. Encoded protein: CASSSSSNGFPGNTIYF.

This clonotype turned up a few times. The chain recombines TRBV27 with TRBJ1-6; 7 nucleotides align to TRBD1. V was pared by 6 bases and J by 5 bases, with 10 bases of the junction left unmatched. This CDR3 spans 16 amino acids. Germline V gene data show CDR1 as MNHEY and CDR2 as SMNVEV (reference sequence). The CDR3 spells CASSHKSTGNNSPLHF. The CDR3 nucleotides read TGTGCCAGCAGCCACAAATCGACAGGGAATAATTCACCCCTCCACTTT.

This clonotype is labeled as medium-sized. V is TRBV20-1 and J is TRBJ2-5; maybe TRBD2 (6 bases). V was pared by 2 bases and J by 2 bases, with 18 bases between. CDR3 size: 16 residues. CDR1 is DFQATT, CDR2 SNEGSKA, per germline (reference sequence). As DNA, the CDR3 is TGCAGTGCTAGACGACGACTCCGCGGGGCTCAAGAGACCCAGTACTTC. The encoded protein is CSARRRLRGAQETQYF.

The V call is TRBV5-1, the J call TRBJ2-5; TRBD1 is a possible D gene (6 bases). Trimming shortened V by 6 bases and J by 5 bases, and 17 bases separated the two germline ends. This CDR3 region has 14 residues. Per germline, CDR1 SGHRS and CDR2 YFSETQ. Written as DNA, the CDR3 is TGCGCCAGCACCCCCCGGACAGTCAGTGAGACCCAGTACTTC. Its translation: CASTPRTVSETQYF.

By proportion, this clonotype is medium-sized. The genes are TRBV6-1 and TRBJ1-1; 7 bases line up with TRBD1. J was trimmed by 11 bases and V by 1 base; bases with no gene match: 16. The germline V gene has CDR1 MNHNS and CDR2 SASEGT. CDR3 length equals 16 residues. The CDR3 nucleotides read TGTGCCAGCAGTGAAGGGACAGGATCAAGGGCCCTGTCGGCTTTCTTT. Protein: CASSEGTGSRALSAFF.

In its sample, this clonotype is medium-sized (0.01 to 0.1%). The chain couples TRBV7-3 to TRBJ1-2; 9 nucleotides align to TRBD1. This CDR3 has 16 amino acids. The germline gives CDR1 SGHTA, CDR2 FQGTGA. After removal of 5 bases from V and 4 bases from J, the junction contained 11 bases not matched to a gene. The CDR3 loop is CASSPRTGANGYGYTF. For the CDR3, the DNA is TGTGCCAGCAGCCCTCGGACAGGGGCTAACGGCTATGGCTACACCTTC.

This clonotype is labeled as medium-sized (0.01 to 0.1%). The V call is TRBV6-5, the J call TRBJ1-3; no firm D call. Trimming removed 4 bases from V and 11 bases from J, with 9 bases in between. This CDR3 contains 11 residues. The germline V gene encodes CDR1 MNHEY and CDR2 SVGAGI. The CDR3 DNA reads as TGTGCCAGCAGTTTCCTTAGCGCCATATATTTT. Encoded protein: CASSFLSAIYF.

Sample share makes this clonotype medium-sized. The chain is built from TRBV7-2 and TRBJ2-3; tentative D call: TRBD1 (5 bases). This CDR3 is built from 15 residues. The germline CDR1 and CDR2 sequences are SGHTA and FQGNSA. The V end lost 5 bases, the J end lost 0 bases, and 12 bases lay between the germline ends. CDR3 region: CASSRQFTSTDTQYF. CDR3 DNA: TGTGCCAGCAGCCGACAGTTCACTAGCACAGATACGCAGTATTTT.

Within the sample, this clonotype is large. The chain is built from TRBV7-9 and TRBJ1-1; D possibly corresponds to TRBD1 (6 bases). The germline V and J ends were trimmed by 2 bases and 0 bases, with 19 bases remaining between them. Germline CDR1 and CDR2: SEHNR and FQNEAQ (reference sequence). The CDR3 sequence is 18 residues long. The CDR3 sequence is CASSLKGEVVPLNTEAFF. Here the CDR3 DNA reads TGTGCCAGCAGCTTAAAGGGGGAGGTTGTGCCCCTGAACACTGAAGCTTTCTTT.

In its sample, this clonotype is large. CDR3: CASSLKTSSIYNEQFF. The CDR3 nucleotides read TGTGCCAGCAGCTTAAAAACCAGTTCGATATACAATGAGCAGTTCTTC. The genes are TRBV5-6 and TRBJ2-1, with D unresolved. CDR3 size: 16 residues. The germline gives CDR1 SGHDT, CDR2 YYEEEE. The V end lost 2 bases, the J end lost 4 bases, and 16 bases lay between the germline ends.